This TCR beta chain was retrieved from a study of blood T cell repertoires in COVID-19. CDR1 is LGHDT, CDR2 YNNKEL, per germline (reference sequence). This CDR3 contains 14 residues. V lost 6 bases, J lost 1 base, and 4 bases stayed unmatched. Measured with immunoSEQ multiplex PCR; TCRdb has only the in-frame clones, and not every one. The table shows about 210,000 clones, with roughly 90% occurring only once. V usage is TRBV3-1 (or the pseudogene TRBV3-2) and J usage is TRBJ1-1; 8 bases fit TRBD1. The specimen was PBMCs or T cells enriched from blood (not recorded which). The clonotype originates from a man aged 18-30 years with acute COVID-19. CDR3 residues: CASRPGQGNTEAFF. CDR3 bases: TGTGCCAGCAGACCCGGACAGGGGAACACTGAAGCTTTCTTT.